The source of this TCR beta chain is a study of PD-L1 blockade in urothelial cancer. Repertoires were generated with immunoSEQ multiplex PCR, while TCRdb's copy carries only in-frame clones and drops some. Counted here are tens of thousands of clones, almost 85% occurring once; the ten biggest clones make up around 3.8%. This specimen was PBMCs, taken around atezolizumab (anti-PD-L1) treatment. The clonotype originates from a man aged 65-85 years with urothelial cancer.

The CDR3 is CASSQDRGGSYNEQFF. In nucleotides, the CDR3 is TGTGCCAGCAGTCAGGACAGAGGTGGATCCTACAATGAGCAGTTCTTC. This chain uses TRBV2 with TRBJ2-1, with D possibly TRBD1 on 6 matching bases. The CDR3 spans 16 residues. The germline CDR1 and CDR2 sequences are SNHLY and FYNNEI. Trimming pared 5 bases from V and 1 base from J, leaving 15 bases between.